These T cell receptor beta chains were read from a single sample in a study of control samples from healthy donors and cancer patients. Profiled with immunoSEQ multiplex PCR; TCRdb holds only in-frame clones, not every one. The sample includes 150,000 to 200,000 clones, 85% to 90% of them seen just once. Input material: blood. The receptors here all came from a woman aged 25 to 39 in good health. The CDR3 runs from the conserved cysteine through the conserved F or W. D genes are given only for firm matches. Rows give clone size only sometimes, using once, few, many, or a class for an expanded clone.

J: TRBJ2-1
V: TRBV19
length: 16
size: NA
D: TRBD2
DNA: TGTGCCAGTAGTACATATAGCGGGGGGGCCTACAATGAGCAGTTCTTC
CDR3: CASSTYSGGAYNEQFF

J: TRBJ1-3
V: TRBV27
length: 13
size: NA
D: NA
DNA: TGTGCCAGCGACCGAAGCTCTGGAAACACCATATATTTT
CDR3: CASDRSSGNTIYF

J: TRBJ2-7
V: TRBV11-2
length: 14
size: NA
D: TRBD1
DNA: TGTGCCAGCAGCTCAACCGGGACAGTACGCGAGCAGTACTTC
CDR3: CASSSTGTVREQYF

J: TRBJ2-5
V: TRBV4-1
length: 16
size: NA
D: NA
DNA: TGCGCCAGCAGCCGAAATCCGACAGGGAGGGTGGAGACCCAGTACTTC
CDR3: CASSRNPTGRVETQYF

J: TRBJ2-6
V: TRBV9
length: 17
size: NA
D: TRBD1
DNA: TGTGCCAGCAGCGCCGGGACAGGGGGCGCTGGGGCCAACGTCCTGACTTTC
CDR3: CASSAGTGGAGANVLTF

J: TRBJ2-6
V: TRBV11-3
length: 16
size: NA
D: TRBD1
DNA: TGTGCCAGCAGCCCAGGACAGGGGGCTGGGGCCAACGTCCTGACTTTC
CDR3: CASSPGQGAGANVLTF

J: TRBJ2-2
V: TRBV3-1/TRBV3-2
length: 16
size: few
D: TRBD1
DNA: TGTGCCAGCAGAACTACAGGGGCTAAGGTTGCCGGGGAGCTGTTTTTT
CDR3: CASRTTGAKVAGELFF

J: TRBJ2-5
V: TRBV20-1
length: 11
size: NA
D: NA
DNA: TGCAGTGCCCCCTCACAAGAGACCCAGTACTTC
CDR3: CSAPSQETQYF

J: TRBJ1-2
V: TRBV6-5
length: 14
size: few
D: NA
DNA: TGTGCCAGCAGTACAACTATAAACAGCGGTGGCTACACCTTC
CDR3: CASSTTINSGGYTF

J: TRBJ2-3
V: TRBV7-8
length: 14
size: NA
D: TRBD2
DNA: TGTGCCAGCAGCTTACTAGCGGGGCCAGATACGCAGTATTTT
CDR3: CASSLLAGPDTQYF

J: TRBJ1-5
V: TRBV27
length: 15
size: NA
D: TRBD1
DNA: TGTGCCAGCAGCCTACGACAGGGGAGCAATCAGCCCCAGCATTTT
CDR3: CASSLRQGSNQPQHF

J: TRBJ2-2
V: TRBV5-1
length: 13
size: NA
D: NA
DNA: TGCGCCAGCAGCTTGACAGGGTACGGGGAGCTGTTTTTT
CDR3: CASSLTGYGELFF

J: TRBJ2-5
V: TRBV7-2
length: 14
size: NA
D: NA
DNA: TGTGCCAGCAGCTTAGGCGGGGGCTGGGAGACCCAGTACTTC
CDR3: CASSLGGGWETQYF

J: TRBJ2-1
V: TRBV27
length: 14
size: NA
D: TRBD1
DNA: TGTGCCAGCAGTCCGACAGGGGGTAGGAATGAGCAGTTCTTC
CDR3: CASSPTGGRNEQFF

J: TRBJ1-3
V: TRBV6-5
length: 14
size: once
D: NA
DNA: TGTGCCAGCAGTCCCAGGGTGGGCGGAAACACCATATATTTT
CDR3: CASSPRVGGNTIYF

J: TRBJ1-2
V: TRBV6-5
length: 13
size: NA
D: NA
DNA: TGTGCCAGTTGGGGGGACACCCTCTATGGCTACACCTTC
CDR3: CASWGDTLYGYTF

J: TRBJ1-4
V: TRBV2
length: 14
size: NA
D: NA
DNA: TGTGCCAGCAGTGAGGGGAGCGGTAATGAAAAACTGTTTTTT
CDR3: CASSEGSGNEKLFF

J: TRBJ2-3
V: TRBV19
length: 14
size: NA
D: NA
DNA: TGTGCCAGTAGTATCCGGACACTGGGGGATACGCAGTATTTT
CDR3: CASSIRTLGDTQYF

J: TRBJ2-7
V: TRBV4-1
length: 15
size: once
D: NA
DNA: TGCGCCAGCAGCCAAGAATCAGCGAAGTCCTACGAGCAGTACTTC
CDR3: CASSQESAKSYEQYF

J: TRBJ2-2
V: TRBV7-9
length: 16
size: NA
D: TRBD1
DNA: TGTGCCAGCAGCCCAAACCGGGACAGGGGTTCCGGGGAGCTGTTTTTT
CDR3: CASSPNRDRGSGELFF

J: TRBJ1-2
V: TRBV6-1
length: 14
size: NA
D: NA
DNA: TGTGCCAGCAGTGAACGGGGAGGGAACTATGGCTACACCTTC
CDR3: CASSERGGNYGYTF

J: TRBJ2-2
V: TRBV6-1
length: 17
size: NA
D: TRBD2
DNA: TGTGCCAGCAGTGCTAGAGGAGCGGGAGTGCGTACCGGGGAGCTGTTTTTT
CDR3: CASSARGAGVRTGELFF

J: TRBJ1-6
V: TRBV5-1
length: 17
size: NA
D: TRBD1
DNA: TGCGCCAGCAGCTTGGCCGGGCAGGGGGCAGGAAATTCACCCCTCCACTTT
CDR3: CASSLAGQGAGNSPLHF

J: TRBJ2-7
V: TRBV29-1
length: 13
size: NA
D: NA
DNA: TGCAGCGTTGACAACACAGGGTCGAGCGAGCAGTACTTC
CDR3: CSVDNTGSSEQYF

J: TRBJ2-1
V: TRBV10-3
length: 18
size: NA
D: NA
DNA: TGTGCCACTACGTCCACCCCTCTGGCCACCAGTTCCTACAATGAGCAGTTCTTC
CDR3: CATTSTPLATSSYNEQFF

J: TRBJ2-7
V: TRBV3-1/TRBV3-2
length: 10
size: NA
D: NA
DNA: TGTGCCAGTGGGGACTACGAGCAGTACTTC
CDR3: CASGDYEQYF

J: TRBJ2-6
V: TRBV6-5
length: 15
size: NA
D: NA
DNA: TGTGCCAGCAGTTCGCCCGTTTCTGGGGCCAACGTCCTGACTTTC
CDR3: CASSSPVSGANVLTF

J: TRBJ2-4
V: TRBV7-9
length: 12
size: NA
D: NA
DNA: TGTGCCAGCAGCGCCTTAGAATACATTCAGTACTTC
CDR3: CASSALEYIQYF

J: TRBJ1-6
V: TRBV20-1
length: 15
size: NA
D: TRBD1
DNA: TGCAGTGCTAGTCCGGACAGGGGTCTTAATTCACCCCTCCACTTT
CDR3: CSASPDRGLNSPLHF

J: TRBJ2-7
V: TRBV6-1
length: 15
size: NA
D: NA
DNA: TGTGCCAGCAGTGAACTTGGGGTCACTCACTACGAGCAGTACTTC
CDR3: CASSELGVTHYEQYF

J: TRBJ1-1
V: TRBV10-3
length: 11
size: few
D: NA
DNA: TGTGCCATCAGTGAGAAGACTGAAGCTTTCTTT
CDR3: CAISEKTEAFF

J: TRBJ2-1
V: TRBV6-5
length: 14
size: NA
D: TRBD2
DNA: TGTGCCAGCACGGGGGGAAGCTCCTACAATGAGCAGTTCTTC
CDR3: CASTGGSSYNEQFF